Described below is a single TCR beta chain sequence and its context. What it recognizes is unknown. For TCRbeta, the library was prepared with unique molecular identifiers. MiXCR was run by TCRdb on the PCR reads, yielding one entry per CDR3 protein. Of some 100,000 distinct CDR3 sequences in the sample, 15% were seen once. This sample stems from a study of T-cell reconstitution after alpha-beta-depleted transplantation in children. The V segment lost 4 bases and the J segment 3 bases; nucleotides outside the gene matches: 6. This CDR3 has 15 amino acids. Germline V gene lookup returns CDR1 SGHRS and CDR2 YFSETQ. Points from the study as a whole: T-cell counts and diversity at one year post-transplant came mainly from newly produced T cells. It was surviving recipient T cells and thymic progenitors that gave some patients high TCRbeta diversity at day 60. Several hundred rapidly expanded clones from non-depleted graft cells reportedly supplied alpha-beta T cells about two months post-transplant.

The clonotype originates from a male patient aged 2 to 9 who had a stem cell transplant for acute lymphoblastic leukemia, so the T cells may come from the graft donor. V and J are TRBV5-1 and TRBJ1-1; 10 positions agree with TRBD1. Sample: PBMCs, mostly from graft donor cells, taken 180 days after TCRalphabeta/CD19-depleted stem cell transplant. CDR3 DNA sequence: TGCGCCAGCAGCCTCCGGGACAGGGGTTACACTGAAGCTTTCTTT. It yields the protein CASSLRDRGYTEAFF.